This TCR beta chain was obtained from a study of cytomegalovirus exposure and HLA in healthy donors. The germline gives CDR1 KGHSH, CDR2 LQKENI. CDR3 length: 13 amino acids. V was clipped by 3 bases and J by 2 bases, with 5 bases between them. Notes on this clone: At the DNA level, this CDR3 is encoded by other sequences in the same sample as well.

PCR employed 60 Vbeta and 13 Jbeta primers. Repertoires were generated with immunoSEQ multiplex PCR, while TCRdb's copy carries only in-frame clones and drops some. The table shows under 200,000 clones, with about 77% occurring only once. The clonotype originates from a male donor in good health and CMV-seropositive. The material sequenced was PBMCs. V and J are TRBV18 and TRBJ1-5, with D unresolved. CDR3 bases: TGTGCCAGCTCACCCACAGGCAATCAGCCCCAGCATTTT. Protein: CASSPTGNQPQHF.